This T cell receptor (beta chain) was found in a study of cytomegalovirus exposure and HLA in healthy donors. CDR1 is MGHRA, CDR2 YSYEKL, per germline. The V segment lost 2 bases and the J segment 2 bases; nucleotides outside the gene matches: 4. The CDR3 spans 16 residues. Separate from the 666-subject first cohort, the roughly 120-subject validation cohort was the one that the donors belonged to. The table came from immunoSEQ multiplex PCR; TCRdb's copy has only in-frame clones and leaves some out. The repertoire includes 80,000 to 90,000 clones, around 96% of them detected once, and 0.6% to 0.85% sits in the top ten.

This receptor was identified in a man younger than 35 in good health and CMV-seronegative. The chain uses TRBV4-1 and TRBJ2-1, with TRBD2 matching 9 bases. Sample: PBMCs. CDR3 protein: CASSQLAGGPYNEQFF. The CDR3 nucleotides read TGCGCCAGCAGCCAACTGGCGGGAGGGCCCTACAATGAGCAGTTCTTC.